The clone carrying this T cell receptor beta chain was found many times. The antigen is unknown. On the basis of clinical symptoms, serum thyroxine and TRAb, thyroid ultrasound and orbital computed tomography, diagnoses were made. The data were obtained in a study of T cells in Graves' hyperthyroidism and ophthalmopathy. Study-level findings and limits: Through a model of 13 V-J features, ophthalmopathy was separated from stable hyperthyroidism. Ophthalmopathy was model-predicted a median roughly 6.3 months pre-onset. Among clonotypes expanded in thyroid above 0.001, most were also found in blood.

Per the germline V gene, CDR1 is SGHAT and CDR2 is FQNNGV. The CDR3 extends over 15 amino acids. With V trimmed by 5 bases and J by 0 bases, 7 bases remained unmatched. RNA transcripts were the template for amplifying TCR beta CDR3 regions. Initially, a first-round RT-PCR of the TCR CDR3 employed the HTBI primer set. TCRdb fed the multiplex PCR reads into MiXCR, producing one record per CDR3 protein. The sample carries about 350,000 distinct CDR3 sequences, 15% recorded once. Sequencing input: blood. This receptor was identified in a woman in her sixties or seventies with Graves' ophthalmopathy. V and J are TRBV11-2 and TRBJ2-7; 7 positions agree with TRBD1. The CDR3 DNA reads as TGTGCCAGCAGCCCCGACAGGGCCAGCTCCTACGAGCAGTACTTC. Amino acids: CASSPDRASSYEQYF.